The 4 T cell receptor beta chains given below trace back to one sample, sequenced in a study of CD8+ T cells in alopecia areata. Extracted RNA was reverse transcribed, and the resulting cDNA served as sequencing template. The data were produced by immunoSEQ multiplex PCR, yet TCRdb's version contains in-frame clones alone and is incomplete. Here the sample spans 130,000 to 150,000 clones, approximately 87% being singletons. The sample was CD8+ T cells sorted from blood, taken at week 0. The receptors were gathered from a human donor with alopecia areata.

The sample holds a few counts of this clone. The chain links TRBV7-9 to TRBJ2-7; D possibly corresponds to TRBD1 (5 bases). V shed 0 bases and J shed 3 bases, with 9 bases lying between them. Germline CDR1 is SEHNR and CDR2 is FQNEAQ (reference sequence). CDR3 size: 14 residues. The CDR3, as DNA: TGTGCCAGCAGCTTAGCGCGCCAGGGCTACGAGCAGTACTTC. Translating gives CASSLARQGYEQYF. Variable domain in full (rest from reference TRBV7-9 and TRBJ2-7): DTGVSQNPRHKITKRGQNVTFRCDPISEHNRLYWYRQTLGQGPEFLTYFQNEAQLEKSRLLSDRFSAERPKGSFSTLEIQRTEQGDSAMYLCASSLARQGYEQYFGPGTRLTVT.

This clone was seen only a few times. The J gene is TRBJ2-7, the V gene TRBV7-8, with D maybe TRBD1 (6 bases). The V end was cut by 2 bases, the J end by 4 bases, with 9 bases between. The V gene's germline CDR1 is SGHVS and CDR2 FQNEAQ. The CDR3 runs 13 residues. The CDR3 sequence is CASSLSQGYEQYF. CDR3 nucleotide sequence: TGTGCCAGCAGCTTAAGTCAGGGGTACGAGCAGTACTTC.

In the case of this clone: The same CDR3 can be traced to other DNA sequences in this sample. V usage is TRBV30 and J usage is TRBJ1-1, with 8 bases lining up with TRBD1. The ends lost 3 bases at V and 4 bases at J; junction bases unmatched: 7. The CDR3 has 14 residues. Germline-derived CDR1 and CDR2 are GTSNPN and SVGIG (reference sequence). CDR3 loop: CAWSPTGVGTEAFF. In nucleotides, the CDR3 is TGTGCCTGGAGCCCGACAGGGGTGGGCACTGAAGCTTTCTTT.

The rearrangement links TRBV25-1 to TRBJ2-3, with D perhaps given as TRBD1 or TRBD2 (5 bases each). This CDR3 contains 17 residues. With 2 bases removed from V and 3 bases from J, the gap between germline ends came to 18 bases. Per germline, CDR1 MGHDK and CDR2 SYGVNS. The CDR3 bases are TGTGCCAGCAGTGAAGGTTCAGGGAGCGCCCCGACAGATACGCAGTATTTT. Its translation is CASSEGSGSAPTDTQYF.